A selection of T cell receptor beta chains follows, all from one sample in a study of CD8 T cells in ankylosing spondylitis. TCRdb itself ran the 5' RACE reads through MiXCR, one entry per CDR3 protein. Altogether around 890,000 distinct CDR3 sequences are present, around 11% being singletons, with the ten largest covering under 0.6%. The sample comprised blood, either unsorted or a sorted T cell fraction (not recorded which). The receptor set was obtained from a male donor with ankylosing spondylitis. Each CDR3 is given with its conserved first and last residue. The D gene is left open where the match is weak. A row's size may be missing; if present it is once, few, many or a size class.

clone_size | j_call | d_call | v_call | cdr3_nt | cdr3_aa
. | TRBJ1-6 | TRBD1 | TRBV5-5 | TGTGCCAGCAGCTTGGGGATTGGGACAGATTTCTATAATTCACCCCTCCACTTT | CASSLGIGTDFYNSPLHF
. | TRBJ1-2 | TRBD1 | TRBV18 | TGTGCCAGCTCACTTCGGACAGGAGTTCCTAACTATGGCTACACCTTC | CASSLRTGVPNYGYTF
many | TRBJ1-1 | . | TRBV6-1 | TGTGCCAGCAGAGCAGGGGCCTTGAACACTGAAGCTTTCTTT | CASRAGALNTEAFF
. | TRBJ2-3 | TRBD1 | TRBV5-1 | TGCGCCAGCAGCTTCCGCGGACAGGTGATCACAGATACGCAGTATTTT | CASSFRGQVITDTQYF
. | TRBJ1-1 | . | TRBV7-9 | TGTGCCAGCAGCCCAACGGGAGTCCTCGGGCAAACTGAAGCTTTCTTT | CASSPTGVLGQTEAFF
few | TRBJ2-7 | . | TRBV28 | TGTGCCAGCAGACAATCGACCTACGAGCAGTACTTC | CASRQSTYEQYF
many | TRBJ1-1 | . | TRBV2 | TGTGCCAGCAGCGACAGGAACACTGAAGCTTTCTTT | CASSDRNTEAFF
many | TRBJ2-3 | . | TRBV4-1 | TGCGCCAGCAGCCAAGATCCATCGACAGATACGCAGTATTTT | CASSQDPSTDTQYF
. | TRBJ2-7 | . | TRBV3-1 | TGTGCCAGCAGCTCCGTCCCTTATGCTAACGAGCAGTACTTC | CASSSVPYANEQYF
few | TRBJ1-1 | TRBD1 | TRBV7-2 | TGTGCCAGCAGCAGACAGGGTTTCATGAACACTGAAGCTTTCTTT | CASSRQGFMNTEAFF
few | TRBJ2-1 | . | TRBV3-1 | TGTGCCAGCAGCCCTTCGAGGGCTTTCTACTTTAATGAGCAGTTCTTC | CASSPSRAFYFNEQFF
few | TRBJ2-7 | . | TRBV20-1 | TGCAGTGCTAGAGATCTACTAACCTACGAGCAGTACTTC | CSARDLLTYEQYF
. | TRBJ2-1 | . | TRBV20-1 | TGCAGTGCTTGGGACGCGGGGCCCAATGAGCAGTTCTTC | CSAWDAGPNEQFF
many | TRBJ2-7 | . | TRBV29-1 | TGCAGCGTCCTGGACCCAAACGGCTACGAGCAGTACTTC | CSVLDPNGYEQYF
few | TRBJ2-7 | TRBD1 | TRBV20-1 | TGCAGTGCTAAACGACCGAACAGGGGTGGAAACGAGCAGTACTTC | CSAKRPNRGGNEQYF
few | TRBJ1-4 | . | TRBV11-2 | TGTGCCAGCAGCGCAGGGTGGGGAGGAGAAAAACTGTTTTTT | CASSAGWGGEKLFF
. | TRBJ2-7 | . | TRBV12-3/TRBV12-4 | TGTGCCAGCAGTGCCTCAGGATTCTCCTACGAGCAGTACTTC | CASSASGFSYEQYF
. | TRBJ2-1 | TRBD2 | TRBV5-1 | TGCGCCAGCAGCTTCGCTAGCGGGGAATACAATGAGCAGTTCTTC | CASSFASGEYNEQFF
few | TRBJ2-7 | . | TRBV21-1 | TGTGCCAGCAACTCCCGGGACTCCTCAGGCTACGAGCAGTACTTC | CASNSRDSSGYEQYF
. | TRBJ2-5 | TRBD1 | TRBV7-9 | TGTGCCAGCAGCTCAATAGGGGGCGCGGAGACCCAGTACTTC | CASSSIGGAETQYF
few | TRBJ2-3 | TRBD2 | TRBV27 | TGTGCCAGCAAGGGACTAGCGGACCCAGATACGCAGTATTTT | CASKGLADPDTQYF
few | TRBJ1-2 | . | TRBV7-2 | TGTGCCAGCAGCTTAGAGTACACTCCGAGCTATGGCTACACCTTC | CASSLEYTPSYGYTF
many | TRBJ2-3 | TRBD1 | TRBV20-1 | TGCAGTGCTAATGGACAGGGGGCAGATACGCAGTATTTT | CSANGQGADTQYF
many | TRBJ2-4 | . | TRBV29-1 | TGCAGCGTTGAAACCCTAGCCAAAAACATTCAGTACTTC | CSVETLAKNIQYF
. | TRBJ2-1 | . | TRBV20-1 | TGCAGTGCTAGAGATCCCCGCGTCATGTTCACTGAGCAGTTCTTC | CSARDPRVMFTEQFF
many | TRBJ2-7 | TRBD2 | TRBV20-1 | TGCAGTGCACTTACTAGCGGGAGCCTTACCTACGAGCAGTACTTC | CSALTSGSLTYEQYF
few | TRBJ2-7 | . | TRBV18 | TGTGCCAGCTCACGAGACCAATTTGGATACGAGCAGTACTTC | CASSRDQFGYEQYF
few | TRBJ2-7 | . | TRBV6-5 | TGTGCCAGCAGTTACAGGGGGGCCTACGAGCAGTACTTC | CASSYRGAYEQYF
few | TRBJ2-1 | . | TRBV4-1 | TGCGCCAGCAGCCAATCGCCTAAGGGCAGGGCGCATGAGCAGTTCTTC | CASSQSPKGRAHEQFF
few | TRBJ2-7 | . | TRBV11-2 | TGTGCCAGCAGCCTACGGCGGGATACTTCTTCCTACGAGCAGTACTTC | CASSLRRDTSSYEQYF
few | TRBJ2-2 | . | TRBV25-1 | TGTGCCAGCAGTTACAGGGGGGGGGACACCGGGGAGCTGTTTTTT | CASSYRGGDTGELFF
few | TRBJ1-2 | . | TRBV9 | TGTGCCAGCAGCGTGGGGCCCTCCTTGGAAGGCTACACCTTC | CASSVGPSLEGYTF
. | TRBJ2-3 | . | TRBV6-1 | TGTGCCAGCAGCCCTATAAGGGGCGGCCCCCCAGATACGCAGTATTTT | CASSPIRGGPPDTQYF
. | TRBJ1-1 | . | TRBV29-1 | TGCAGCGGAAGACAGGCGAACACTGAAGCTTTCTTT | CSGRQANTEAFF
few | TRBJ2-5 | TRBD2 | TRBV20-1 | TGCAGTGCCAAAAAGGGAGGGGAGACCCAGTACTTC | CSAKKGGETQYF
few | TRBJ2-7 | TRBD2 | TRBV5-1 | TGCGCCAGCAGCGGATTAGCGGGCCCGACTTACGAGCAGTACTTC | CASSGLAGPTYEQYF
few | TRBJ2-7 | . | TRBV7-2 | TGTGCCAGCAGCGATGCCTACGAGCAGTACTTC | CASSDAYEQYF
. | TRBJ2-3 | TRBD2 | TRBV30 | TGTGCCTGGAGCGTGGGGGGGAACACAGATACGCAGTATTTT | CAWSVGGNTDTQYF
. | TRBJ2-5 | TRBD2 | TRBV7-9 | TGTGCCAGCAGCCCTGGACTAGCGAGCGACCAAGAGACCCAGTACTTC | CASSPGLASDQETQYF
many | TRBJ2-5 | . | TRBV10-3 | TGTGCCATGGCCCCGGGTGACTTGGAGACCCAGTACTTC | CAMAPGDLETQYF
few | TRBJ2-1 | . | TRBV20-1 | TGCAGTGCTAGCGGGGCGATCTACAATGAGCAGTTCTTC | CSASGAIYNEQFF
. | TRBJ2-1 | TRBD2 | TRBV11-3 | TGTGCCAGCTCGAGACTAGCGGGAGGCGGCTCCTACAATGAGCAGTTCTTC | CASSRLAGGGSYNEQFF
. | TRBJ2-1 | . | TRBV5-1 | TGCGCCAGCACCGGGGGATCTAAAGATGAGCAGTTCTTC | CASTGGSKDEQFF
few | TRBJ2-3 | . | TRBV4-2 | TGTGCCAGCAGCCACCTCCGGGGATCCACAGATACGCAGTATTTT | CASSHLRGSTDTQYF
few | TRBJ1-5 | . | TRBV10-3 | TGTGCCATCAGTGAGAACCCTCCGGCCCAGCATTTT | CAISENPPAQHF
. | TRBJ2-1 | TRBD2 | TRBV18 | TGTGCCAGCTCACCGTCCGGAGTACTAGCGGGAGGGCCGAATGAGCAGTTCTTC | CASSPSGVLAGGPNEQFF
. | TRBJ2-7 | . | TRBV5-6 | TGTGCCAGCAGCTTGCAGCCGGGCGAGCAGTACTTC | CASSLQPGEQYF
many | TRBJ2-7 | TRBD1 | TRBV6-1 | TGTGCCAGCAGAACCTCCGGGACAGGAACCTACGAGCAGTACTTC | CASRTSGTGTYEQYF
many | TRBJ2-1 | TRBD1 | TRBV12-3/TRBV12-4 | TGTGCCAGCAGTACGACAGGGCTTTCCTACAATGAGCAGTTCTTC | CASSTTGLSYNEQFF
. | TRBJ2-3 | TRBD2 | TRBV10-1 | TGCGCCAGCAGTGAGCCCGGGACTAGCGGGTATTTGAATACGCAGTATTTT | CASSEPGTSGYLNTQYF
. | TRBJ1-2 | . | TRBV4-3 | TGCGCCAGCAGCCACCCCGTGGGGGGCGGCTACACCTTC | CASSHPVGGGYTF
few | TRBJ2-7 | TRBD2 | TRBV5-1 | TGCGCCAGCAGTCAAATTAGCGGGGCCAGCTACGAGCAGTACTTC | CASSQISGASYEQYF
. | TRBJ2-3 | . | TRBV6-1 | TGTGCCAGCATCGACGTTGGAGATACGCAGTATTTT | CASIDVGDTQYF
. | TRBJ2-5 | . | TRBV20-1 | TGCAGTGCTAGTGACGCATCGTACCAAGAGACCCAGTACTTC | CSASDASYQETQYF
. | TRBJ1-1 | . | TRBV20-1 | TGCAGTGCCAGTAAGGACAGGAACACTGAAGCTTTCTTT | CSASKDRNTEAFF
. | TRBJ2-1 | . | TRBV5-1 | TGCGCCAGCAGCTCGTCGACTAGTTGCTACAATGAGCAGTTCTTC | CASSSSTSCYNEQFF